This entry lists 20 T cell receptor beta chains sequenced from one sample in a study of blood T cell repertoires in COVID-19. The data were produced by immunoSEQ multiplex PCR, yet TCRdb's version contains in-frame clones alone and is incomplete. Of around 140,000 clones listed, around four fifths were seen once; the top ten hold more than 5%. Sequenced material: PBMCs or T cells enriched from blood (not recorded which). The origin of the receptors is a woman between 50 and 59 years old who had recovered from COVID-19.

The count of this clone is one. The V and J genes are TRBV15 and TRBJ1-2; tentative D call: TRBD1 (6 bases). The length of the CDR3 is 16 residues. Germline CDR1 reads LNHNV; CDR2 reads YYDKDF (reference sequence). V was clipped by 1 base and J by 6 bases, with 18 bases between them. The CDR3 spells CATSRVMGQGKDGYTF. The CDR3 region has the DNA TGTGCCACCAGCAGAGTAATGGGGCAGGGGAAAGATGGCTACACCTTC.

The chain is built from TRBV11-2 and TRBJ1-6, with D possibly matching TRBD1 (6 bases). Trimming cost V 2 bases and J 10 bases, with 18 bases left between them. Germline V gives CDR1 SGHAT, CDR2 FQNNGV. The CDR3 loop spans 16 amino acids. In DNA, the CDR3 is TGTGCCAGCAGCTTACTAGAGGCAGGGGTTGGATCACCCCTCCACTTT. Amino acids: CASSLLEAGVGSPLHF.

Of note for this clone: The sample carries other DNA sequences with the same CDR3. The chain uses TRBV2 and TRBJ2-3, with D unclear. Germline lookup yields CDR1 SNHLY and CDR2 FYNNEI. The CDR3 consists of 13 residues. Trimming took off 5 bases at V and 0 bases at J, with 6 bases between the two ends. In DNA, the CDR3 is TGTGCCAGCAGTCGACAAAGCACAGATACGCAGTATTTT. Amino acid sequence: CASSRQSTDTQYF.

This chain uses TRBV7-2 with TRBJ2-5; D might be TRBD2 (7 bases). Germline CDR1 reads SGHTA; CDR2 reads FQGNSA. CDR3 length: 12 residues. V was cut by 10 bases and J by 1 base, with 10 bases left in between. CDR3 sequence (DNA): TGTGCCAAGGGGGGGTTCCAAGAGACCCAGTACTTC. It is translated as CAKGGFQETQYF.

This clone has more than one count but fewer than ten. The same CDR3 also results from other DNA sequences found in this sample. The gene calls are TRBV6-5 and TRBJ1-2, with no clear D. Trimming removed 0 bases at V and 6 bases at J, with 5 bases between. CDR3 size: 12 residues. Germline-derived CDR1 and CDR2 are MNHEY and SVGAGI. The CDR3 here is CASSYSRDGYTF. The CDR3 DNA sequence: TGTGCCAGCAGTTACTCCCGGGATGGCTACACCTTC.

The rearrangement links TRBV18 to TRBJ1-2, with unresolved D. The V end was cut by 2 bases, the J end by 4 bases, with 14 bases between. The CDR3 has 15 residues. In germline, CDR1 is KGHSH, CDR2 LQKENI. This chain's CDR3 is CASSPGIVGAYGYTF. CDR3 coding DNA: TGTGCCAGCTCACCAGGAATCGTCGGAGCCTATGGCTACACCTTC. Based on the CDR3 plus reference TRBV18 and TRBJ1-2, the full variable domain is NAGVMQNPRHLVRRRGQEARLRCSPMKGHSHVYWYRQLPEEGLKFMVYLQKENIIDESGMPKERFSAEFPKEGPSILRIQQVVRGDSAAYFCASSPGIVGAYGYTFGSGTRLTVV.

This clone was seen just once. The gene calls are TRBV12-3 or TRBV12-4 and TRBJ2-3; 7 bases match TRBD2. This CDR3 has 13 residues. The junction had 2 bases not matched to a gene; V was cut back by 4 bases and J by 4 bases. Here the CDR3 reads CASSWGGADTQYF. CDR3 nucleotide sequence: TGTGCCAGCAGTTGGGGGGGGGCAGATACGCAGTATTTT.

The rearrangement links TRBV9 to TRBJ1-1, with D perhaps TRBD1 (6 bases). This CDR3 contains 13 residues. V lost 0 bases to trimming and J lost 8 bases, with 11 bases between them. CDR1 and CDR2 (germline): SGDLS, YYNGEE. The CDR3 is CASSVEGRGEAFF. In nucleotides, the CDR3 is TGTGCCAGCAGCGTAGAGGGGAGGGGGGAAGCTTTCTTT.

This clone was found once. V usage is TRBV10-3 and J usage is TRBJ1-2; a possible D gene is TRBD1 (6 bases). The CDR3 extends over 12 amino acids. Per germline, CDR1 ENHRY and CDR2 SYGVKD. Trimming shortened V by 3 bases and J by 7 bases, and 9 bases separated the two germline ends. This CDR3 is CAISEGGGGYTF. The CDR3 DNA is TGTGCCATCAGTGAAGGGGGTGGTGGCTACACCTTC.

The chain links TRBV7-9 to TRBJ1-1; D unclear. CDR3 length: 14 residues. Germline V gene lookup returns CDR1 SEHNR and CDR2 FQNEAQ (reference sequence). Trimming removed 4 bases from V and 10 bases from J, with 19 bases in between. This CDR3 reads CASSSWGETRGAFF. The CDR3 nucleotides read TGTGCCAGCAGCTCGTGGGGAGAAACTAGAGGAGCTTTCTTT.

This clone was picked up one time. The V and J genes are TRBV4-1 and TRBJ1-5, with a weak D call TRBD1 (6 bases). Between the trimmed V and J ends, which lost 1 base and 7 bases, there was a span of 14 bases. The CDR3 covers 15 residues. The germline V gene has CDR1 MGHRA and CDR2 YSYEKL. As DNA, the CDR3 is TGCGCCAGCAGCCAAGGAGGGGGGGTTGGACAGCCCCAGCATTTT. This translates into CASSQGGGVGQPQHF.

The V and J genes are TRBV19 and TRBJ1-2; a possible D gene is TRBD1 (6 bases). The CDR3 runs to 14 residues. Germline lookup yields CDR1 LNHDA and CDR2 SQIVND (reference sequence). Trimming removed 4 bases at V and 5 bases at J, with 14 bases between. The CDR3 coding sequence is TGTGCCAGTAGTACAGGGGCGCGATGGTATGGCTACACCTTC. It is translated as CASSTGARWYGYTF.

The rearrangement links TRBV24-1 to TRBJ1-6; D is unresolved. CDR3 length: 13 residues. CDR1 and CDR2 (germline): KGHDR, SFDVKD. V was clipped by 5 bases and J by 9 bases, with 10 bases between them. The CDR3 region has the DNA TGTGCCACCAGTGGGGAGGGTGTTTCACCCCTCCACTTT. Translation gives CATSGEGVSPLHF.

The V call is TRBV5-1, the J call TRBJ1-6; D gene unclear. Germline-derived CDR1 and CDR2 are SGHRS and YFSETQ. Trimming removed 6 bases from V and 0 bases from J, with 7 bases in between. The CDR3 length is 14 residues. CDR3 DNA: TGCGCCAGCACCCCGAGCTCCTATAATTCACCCCTCCACTTT. Encoded protein: CASTPSSYNSPLHF.

The V and J genes are TRBV7-9 and TRBJ2-7; weak D call: TRBD1 (6 bases). The CDR3 has 14 amino acids. CDR1 and CDR2 from the germline V gene are SEHNR and FQNEAQ (reference sequence). V dropped 5 bases and J dropped 6 bases, with 17 bases sitting between them. The DNA for the CDR3 is TGTGCCAGCAGCCCAACCGGGACACTTGGCGAGCAGTACTTC. It specifies CASSPTGTLGEQYF. Complete variable domain (other parts from reference TRBV7-9 and TRBJ2-7): DTGVSQNPRHKITKRGQNVTFRCDPISEHNRLYWYRQTLGQGPEFLTYFQNEAQLEKSRLLSDRFSAERPKGSFSTLEIQRTEQGDSAMYLCASSPTGTLGEQYFGPGTRLTVT.

The V gene is TRBV4-2, the J gene TRBJ2-5, with D tentatively TRBD2 (5 bases). Germline CDR1 reads LGHNA; CDR2 reads YNFKEQ. The CDR3 extends over 15 amino acids. Deletions cut 0 bases from V and 2 bases from J, with 10 bases between. CDR3: CASSQDRRTQETQYF. CDR3 coding DNA: TGTGCCAGCAGCCAAGATCGCAGGACTCAAGAGACCCAGTACTTC.

This clone was found a few times. The chain uses TRBV5-1 and TRBJ1-2, with 8 nucleotides matching TRBD1. With V trimmed by 5 bases and J by 1 base, 10 bases remained unmatched. The CDR3 sequence is 16 residues long. CDR1 SGHRS and CDR2 YFSETQ come from the germline V gene. The chain's CDR3 is CASRRQGTGDNYGYTF. For the CDR3, the DNA is TGCGCCAGCAGGCGGCAAGGGACAGGAGATAACTATGGCTACACCTTC.

The chain uses TRBV2 and TRBJ2-7, with 7 bases identical to TRBD1. The CDR3 covers 12 residues. Germline V CDR1 and CDR2: SNHLY, FYNNEI. Trimming at V came to 7 bases and at J to 4 bases, leaving 4 bases not matched to a gene. CDR3 residues: CASTGQAYEQYF. CDR3 in DNA: TGTGCCAGCACCGGACAGGCGTACGAGCAGTACTTC.

This clone was recorded once. The rearrangement uses TRBV18 and TRBJ1-2; no clear D. CDR1 and CDR2 (germline): KGHSH, LQKENI. V was trimmed by 0 bases and J by 6 bases, leaving 11 bases between them. The CDR3 length is 14 residues. In DNA, the CDR3 is TGTGCCAGCTCACCACCGGTAACAGTTGATGGCTACACCTTC. Residues: CASSPPVTVDGYTF.

This clone appeared a few times. J is TRBJ1-2 and V is TRBV28, with D tentatively TRBD1 (6 bases). The V gene lost 4 bases and the J gene lost 4 bases, with 10 bases spanning the gap. The CDR3 loop spans 13 amino acids. Germline values: CDR1 MDHEN, CDR2 SYDVKM. The CDR3 loop is CASSSGTLYGYTF. CDR3 sequence (DNA): TGTGCCAGCAGTTCTGGGACACTCTATGGCTACACCTTC.